These 18 T cell receptor beta chains share one sample of origin, sequenced in a study of type 1 and type 2 diabetes patients. PCR was run on genomic DNA. Amplification of the beta chain CDR3 used 30 forward and 13 reverse multiplex primers. TCRdb re-derived calls from the multiplex PCR reads in MiXCR, one entry per CDR3 protein. The sample comprises about 270,000 distinct CDR3 sequences, roughly 48% of which are singletons, and roughly 15% rests with the top ten. Sample: peripheral blood mononuclear cells (PBMCs). The receptor set was obtained from a man between 18 and 29 years old with type 2 diabetes.

V usage is TRBV6-5 and J usage is TRBJ1-1; D gene uncertain. Germline-derived CDR1 and CDR2 are MNHEY and SVGAGI. V was pared by 6 bases and J by 1 base, with 12 bases between. CDR3 size: 14 residues. CDR3 coding DNA: TGTGCCAGCAGAACCTTGGGAGGGAACACTGAAGCTTTCTTT. This encodes CASRTLGGNTEAFF.

The rearrangement links TRBV20-1 to TRBJ2-5, with D possibly being TRBD2 (5 bases). The V end was cut by 3 bases, the J end by 5 bases, with 7 bases between. Germline lookup yields CDR1 DFQATT and CDR2 SNEGSKA (reference sequence). This CDR3 is built from 11 residues. The CDR3: CSASTGETQYF. The CDR3 region has the DNA TGCAGTGCTAGCACGGGGGAGACCCAGTACTTC.

As for this clonotype: A read error may be the cause here, since a much bigger clone is one base away. V and J are TRBV7-2 and TRBJ2-7; TRBD1 matches 10 bases. CDR3 length equals 13 residues. The V gene's germline CDR1 is SGHTA and CDR2 FQGNSA. The V segment lost 5 bases and the J segment 5 bases; nucleotides outside the gene matches: 3. The CDR3, as DNA: TGTGCCAGCAGCCGACAGGGGGCAAACGAGCAGTACTTC. Protein: CASSRQGANEQYF.

CDR3 sequence: CASSLKWTPGGTEAFF. Written as DNA, the CDR3 is TGTGCCAGCAGTTTAAAATGGACACCTGGTGGCACTGAAGCTTTCTTT. The rearrangement links TRBV28 to TRBJ1-1; D is perhaps TRBD1 (5 bases). CDR1 MDHEN and CDR2 SYDVKM come from the germline V gene. The CDR3 is made up of 16 amino acids. The V and J ends lost 2 bases and 4 bases respectively, with 17 bases between them.

This clonotype is a singleton in its sample. The chain combines TRBV7-2 with TRBJ1-1, with D maybe TRBD1 (6 bases). The germline V gene has CDR1 SGHTA and CDR2 FQGNSA. The CDR3 sequence is 15 residues long. Deletions cut 5 bases from V and 6 bases from J, with 19 bases between. CDR3 amino acids: CASSRPDSKVAEAFF. Written as DNA, the CDR3 is TGTGCCAGCAGCCGCCCGGACAGCAAGGTCGCTGAAGCTTTCTTT.

This clonotype was found many times. The chain couples TRBV15 to TRBJ2-7, with unresolved D. Looked up from germline, CDR1 is LNHNV and CDR2 is YYDKDF (reference sequence). The V gene lost 8 bases and the J gene lost 2 bases, with 22 bases spanning the gap. The CDR3 is 16 residues long. CDR3 region: CATSAVPLPRTYEQYF. The CDR3 nucleotides are TGTGCCACCTCAGCCGTACCCCTCCCAAGAACCTACGAGCAGTACTTC. Supplemented by reference TRBV15 and TRBJ2-7, the full variable domain reads DAMVIQNPRYQVTQFGKPVTLSCSQTLNHNVMYWYQQKSSQAPKLLFHYYDKDFNNEADTPDNFQSRRPNTSFCFLDIRSPGLGDTAMYLCATSAVPLPRTYEQYFGPGTRLTVT.

This clonotype was seen only a few times. The chain employs TRBV20-1 and TRBJ2-7; unclear D gene. CDR1 and CDR2 (germline): DFQATT, SNEGSKA (reference sequence). Trimming took 3 bases from V and 4 from J, leaving 7 bases between them. The CDR3 is 11 residues long. The DNA for the CDR3 is TGCAGTGCTAGTAAGGGTTACGAGCAGTACTTC. It encodes CSASKGYEQYF.

This clonotype was detected ten times or more. The J gene is TRBJ1-1, the V gene TRBV24-1; no definite D call. The CDR3 runs to 12 residues. With 0 bases removed from V and 10 bases from J, the gap between germline ends came to 8 bases. Germline-derived CDR1 and CDR2 are KGHDR and SFDVKD. In nucleotides, the CDR3 is TGTGCCACCAGTGATTTGTCGCAGGTAGCTTTCTTT. Translating gives CATSDLSQVAFF.

In its sample, this clonotype was seen a few times. This rearrangement joins TRBV7-2 to TRBJ2-7, with 8 bases fitting TRBD1. Germline V lookup: CDR1 SGHTA, CDR2 FQGNSA. The CDR3 spans 15 residues. J gave up 5 bases and V 1 base, and 7 bases lay outside the gene matches. CDR3 protein: CASSLEGQGRHEQYF. Here the CDR3 DNA reads TGTGCCAGCAGCTTAGAAGGACAGGGAAGACACGAGCAGTACTTC.

The chain has TRBV6-6 and TRBJ1-5, with 7 positions matching TRBD1. The CDR3 is made up of 14 amino acids. The germline V gene encodes CDR1 MNHNY and CDR2 SVGAGI (reference sequence). Losses at the gene ends were 6 bases for V and 2 bases for J; bases not matched to a gene: 4. CDR3 region: CASSPGGGNQPQHF. As DNA, the CDR3 is TGTGCCAGCAGCCCAGGGGGAGGCAATCAGCCCCAGCATTTT.

V is TRBV2 and J is TRBJ1-1; possible D gene TRBD1, 5 bases. Germline lookup yields CDR1 SNHLY and CDR2 FYNNEI. Trimming removed 10 bases from V and 8 bases from J, with 11 bases in between. The CDR3 totals 10 residues. CDR3 in DNA: TGTGCCACCCGACAGTTAGAAGCTTTCTTT. Its translation is CATRQLEAFF.

This clonotype was seen once. The chain joins TRBV25-1 to TRBJ1-1; 10 bases map to TRBD1. The CDR3 has 15 amino acids. Losses at the gene ends were 4 bases for V and 5 bases for J; bases not matched to a gene: 7. Germline V gene sequence: CDR1 MGHDK, CDR2 SYGVNS. CDR3 sequence reads: CASSAETGGGTEAFF. The CDR3 bases are TGTGCCAGCAGTGCAGAGACAGGGGGCGGAACTGAAGCTTTCTTT.

About this clonotype: Since a much larger clone is just one base distant, this may be a read error. This chain uses TRBV9 with TRBJ2-7; the D gene is possibly TRBD1 (7 bases). Germline V lookup: CDR1 SGDLS, CDR2 YYNGEE. This CDR3 comprises 14 residues. The CDR3 loop is CASSPTGRRNEQHF. The CDR3 DNA reads as TGTGCCAGCAGTCCGACAGGGAGGAGGAACGAGCAGCACTTC.

There are many counts of this clonotype. This chain uses TRBV10-3 with TRBJ1-6; 9 nucleotides align to TRBD1. This CDR3 has 16 amino acids. Germline V gene lookup returns CDR1 ENHRY and CDR2 SYGVKD. J was trimmed by 3 bases and V by 8 bases; bases with no gene match: 8. CDR3 sequence reads: CAIRDGTGNYNSPLHF. In DNA, the CDR3 is TGTGCCATCCGAGACGGGACAGGGAACTATAATTCACCCCTCCACTTT.

V is TRBV12-3 or TRBV12-4 and J is TRBJ1-1; D is unclear. There are 13 residues in the CDR3. V was trimmed by 9 bases and J by 3 bases, leaving 14 bases between them. CDR3 sequence reads: CASNPVWDTEAFF. The CDR3 DNA reads TGTGCCAGTAACCCCGTCTGGGACACTGAAGCTTTCTTT.

Remarks on this clonotype: This may arise from a read error, as a much more abundant clone is one base away. V gene TRBV19 combines with J gene TRBJ1-5; possible D gene TRBD1, 6 bases. The germline V gene encodes CDR1 LNHDA and CDR2 SQIVND (reference sequence). This CDR3 contains 15 residues. The CDR3 region has the DNA TGTGCCAGTAGTCTCTCCCCCGACAGGATTCAGTCCCAGCATTTT. It yields the protein CASSLSPDRIQSQHF.

This clonotype has more than one count but fewer than ten. The chain links TRBV15 to TRBJ1-4; D may be TRBD1 (5 bases). The CDR3 runs 14 residues. Germline loops: CDR1 LNHNV, CDR2 YYDKDF (reference sequence). The germline V and J ends were trimmed by 5 bases and 4 bases, with 11 bases remaining between them. DNA of the CDR3: TGTGCCACCAGCCCGGGACGCCTTAATGAAAAACTGTTTTTT. The encoded protein is CATSPGRLNEKLFF.

This clonotype was seen at least ten times. The genes are TRBV10-3 and TRBJ2-5; D may be TRBD1 (6 bases). Trimming removed 8 bases at V and 2 bases at J, with 12 bases between. CDR3 size: 13 residues. Germline CDR1 ENHRY, CDR2 SYGVKD. In DNA form, the CDR3 reads TGTGCCATCGGAGGACAGTTACAAGAGACCCAGTACTTC. Translated, it gives CAIGGQLQETQYF.